The source of this T cell receptor (beta chain) is a study of CD8+CD57+ T cells in acquired aplastic anemia. Background on the study: The mean DNA yield obtained from sorted CD4+ and CD8+ cells came to 3 to 3.5 ug. Researchers reported that healthy donors averaged roughly 9.8 million reads for CD4+ cells.

As to this clonotype: Its antigen is undetermined.

Findings and limits, study-wide: Shared by patients and controls, approximately 29 CD8+ CDR3s were abundant in patients.

Using genomic DNA as the template, TCR beta VDJ and CDR3 profiling was carried out. TCRdb passed the reads through MiXCR, listing each CDR3 protein once. The sample shows about 210,000 distinct CDR3 sequences, around 60% of them seen only once. This CDR3 is built from 12 residues. CDR1 is KGHDR and CDR2 is SFDVKD in the germline V gene. Germline trimming cut 9 bases from V and 5 bases from J; bases unmatched to any gene: 3. The source is a human donor in good health. Material for sequencing was sorted CD4+, CD8+, or CD8+CD57+ T cells (not recorded which) from PBMCs. The rearrangement links TRBV24-1 to TRBJ2-1, with 7 bases aligning to TRBD2. The CDR3 DNA is TGTGCCACCCGGGGAGGGGACAATGAGCAGTTCTTC. Its protein product is CATRGGDNEQFF.